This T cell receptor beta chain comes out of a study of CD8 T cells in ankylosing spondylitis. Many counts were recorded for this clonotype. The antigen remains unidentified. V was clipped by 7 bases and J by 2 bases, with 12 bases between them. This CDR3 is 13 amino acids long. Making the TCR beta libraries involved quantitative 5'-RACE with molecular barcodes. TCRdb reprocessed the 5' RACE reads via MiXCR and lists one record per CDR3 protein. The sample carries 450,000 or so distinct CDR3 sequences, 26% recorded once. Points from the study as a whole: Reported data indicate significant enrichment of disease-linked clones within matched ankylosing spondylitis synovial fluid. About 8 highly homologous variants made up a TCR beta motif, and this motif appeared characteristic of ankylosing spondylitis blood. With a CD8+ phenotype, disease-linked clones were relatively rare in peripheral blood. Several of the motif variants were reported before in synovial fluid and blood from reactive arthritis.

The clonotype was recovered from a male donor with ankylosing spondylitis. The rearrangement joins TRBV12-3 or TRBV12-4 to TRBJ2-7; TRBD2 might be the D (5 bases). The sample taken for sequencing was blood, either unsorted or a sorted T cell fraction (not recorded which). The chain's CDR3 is CASTEGRTYEQYF. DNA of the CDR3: TGTGCCAGCACCGAGGGAAGGACCTACGAGCAGTACTTC.